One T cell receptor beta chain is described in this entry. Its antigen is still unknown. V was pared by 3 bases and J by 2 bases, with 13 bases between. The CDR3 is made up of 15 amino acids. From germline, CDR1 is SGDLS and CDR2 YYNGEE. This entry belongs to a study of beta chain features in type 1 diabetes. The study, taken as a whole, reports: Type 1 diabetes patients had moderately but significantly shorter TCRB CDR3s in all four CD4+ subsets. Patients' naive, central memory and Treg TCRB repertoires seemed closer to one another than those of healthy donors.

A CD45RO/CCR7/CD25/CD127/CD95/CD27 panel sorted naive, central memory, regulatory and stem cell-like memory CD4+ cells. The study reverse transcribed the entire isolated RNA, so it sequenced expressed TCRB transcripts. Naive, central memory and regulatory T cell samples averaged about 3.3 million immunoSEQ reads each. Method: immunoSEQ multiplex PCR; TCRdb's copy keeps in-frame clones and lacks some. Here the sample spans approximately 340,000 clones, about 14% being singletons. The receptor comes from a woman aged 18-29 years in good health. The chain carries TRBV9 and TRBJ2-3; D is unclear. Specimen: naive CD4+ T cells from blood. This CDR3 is CASSAHLGPTDTQYF. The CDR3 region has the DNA TGTGCCAGCAGCGCTCACCTTGGGCCCACAGATACGCAGTATTTT. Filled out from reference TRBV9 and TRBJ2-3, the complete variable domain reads DSGVTQTPKHLITATGQRVTLRCSPRSGDLSVYWYQQSLDQGLQFLIQYYNGEERAKGNILERFSAQQFPDLHSELNLSSLELGDSALYFCASSAHLGPTDTQYFGPGTRLTVL.